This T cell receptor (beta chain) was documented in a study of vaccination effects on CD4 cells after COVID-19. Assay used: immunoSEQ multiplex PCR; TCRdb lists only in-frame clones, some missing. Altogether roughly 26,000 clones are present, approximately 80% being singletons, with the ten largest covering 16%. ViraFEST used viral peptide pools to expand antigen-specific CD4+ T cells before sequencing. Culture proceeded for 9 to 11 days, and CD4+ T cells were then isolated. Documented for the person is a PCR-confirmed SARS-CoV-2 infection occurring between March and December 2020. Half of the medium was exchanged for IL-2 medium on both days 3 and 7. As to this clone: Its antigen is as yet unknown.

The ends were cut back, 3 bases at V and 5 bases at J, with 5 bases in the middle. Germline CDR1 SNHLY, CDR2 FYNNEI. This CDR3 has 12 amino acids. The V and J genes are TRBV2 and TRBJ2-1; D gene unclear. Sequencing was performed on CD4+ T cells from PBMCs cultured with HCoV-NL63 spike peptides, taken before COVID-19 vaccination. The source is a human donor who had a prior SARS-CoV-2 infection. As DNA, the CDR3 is TGTGCCAGCAGTGACGACCACAATGAGCAGTTCTTC. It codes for CASSDDHNEQFF.